These 20 T cell receptor beta chains were sequenced from one sample in a study of T-cell memory formation after mild COVID-19. TCRdb ran MiXCR on the 5' RACE reads and lists one entry per CDR3 protein. The table lists some 330,000 distinct CDR3 sequences, over 20% of them singletons. Sequencing was carried out using PBMCs or a T cell subset sorted from them (not recorded which). The receptors shown here come from an adult woman who had mild COVID-19 (a few samples of this study predate the infection). Cell type and time point are not known.

In this sample, this clonotype turned up a few times. The rearrangement joins TRBV4-3 to TRBJ2-7; TRBD1 agrees at 10 bases. Trimming at V came to 3 bases and at J to 2 bases, leaving 7 bases not matched to a gene. Germline V gene data show CDR1 as LGHNA and CDR2 as YSLEER. The CDR3 is 16 amino acids. CDR3 nucleotide sequence: TGCGCCAGCAGCCACTCGGGGACAGGGGAGACCTACGAGCAGTACTTC. As protein: CASSHSGTGETYEQYF.

The genes are TRBV7-8 and TRBJ1-2; 8 bases line up with TRBD1. The germline gives CDR1 SGHVS, CDR2 FQNEAQ. The length of the CDR3 is 16 residues. The V and J ends lost 4 bases and 2 bases, in that order; junction bases with no gene match: 9. The CDR3 loop reads CASSSQPTGGNYGYTF. The CDR3 DNA is TGTGCCAGCAGCTCCCAGCCCACAGGGGGGAACTATGGCTACACCTTC.

This clonotype was seen only a few times. The chain carries TRBV7-2 and TRBJ2-7; 14 nucleotides line up with TRBD2. The germline CDR1 and CDR2 sequences are SGHTA and FQGNSA. Unmatched junction bases numbered 8, after V lost 3 bases and J lost 4 bases. The CDR3 totals 17 residues. The CDR3 region has the DNA TGTGCCAGCAGCTTTACCGGGACTAGCGGGAGTCGGTACGAGCAGTACTTC. It codes for CASSFTGTSGSRYEQYF.

This clonotype was observed a handful of times. The chain recombines TRBV4-2 with TRBJ2-5; D ambiguous. The CDR3 totals 15 residues. Trimming took 1 base from V and 4 from J, leaving 13 bases between them. CDR1 is LGHNA and CDR2 is YNFKEQ in the germline V gene. The CDR3 is CASSQVASPGETQYF. The CDR3 DNA reads as TGTGCCAGCAGCCAAGTGGCCTCCCCCGGAGAGACCCAGTACTTC.

The chain couples TRBV6-2 or TRBV6-3 to TRBJ2-3, with TRBD2 matching over 7 bases. V lost 2 bases and J lost 0; bases outside the gene matches: 2. The CDR3 sequence is 15 residues long. Per the germline V gene, CDR1 is MNHEY and CDR2 is SVGEGT. The CDR3 sequence is CASSYGLVSTDTQYF. CDR3 coding DNA: TGTGCCAGCAGTTACGGACTAGTAAGCACAGATACGCAGTATTTT.

This clonotype is a singleton in its sample. The genes are TRBV24-1 and TRBJ1-2; the D gene is possibly TRBD1 (5 bases). The V and J ends lost 4 bases and 4 bases respectively, with 6 bases between them. Germline V lookup: CDR1 KGHDR, CDR2 SFDVKD. The length of the CDR3 is 12 residues. This CDR3 is CATSDGTYGYTF. In DNA, the CDR3 is TGTGCCACCAGTGACGGGACCTATGGCTACACCTTC.

The genes are TRBV28 and TRBJ2-7; 10 bases are shared with TRBD2. The trim removed 10 bases at V and 5 bases at J, leaving 8 bases unmatched. The CDR3 spans 13 residues. Per germline, CDR1 MDHEN and CDR2 SYDVKM. The CDR3 DNA sequence: TGTGCCACCACTAGCGGGATAAACAACGAGCAGTACTTC. It codes for CATTSGINNEQYF. Together with reference TRBV28 and TRBJ2-7, the CDR3 gives the full variable domain: DVKVTQSSRYLVKRTGEKVFLECVQDMDHENMFWYRQDPGLGLRLIYFSYDVKMKEKGDIPEGYSVSREKKERFSLILESASTNQTSMYLCATTSGINNEQYFGPGTRLTVT.

The rearrangement joins TRBV7-9 to TRBJ2-1, with 7 bases identical to TRBD2. V was pared by 4 bases and J by 4 bases, with 16 bases of the junction left unmatched. Per the germline V gene, CDR1 is SEHNR and CDR2 is FQNEAQ (reference sequence). The CDR3 is made up of 18 amino acids. For the CDR3, the DNA is TGTGCCAGCAGCTCACTACTAGCGAGAAGAGAGGGTTACAATGAGCAGTTCTTC. It encodes CASSSLLARREGYNEQFF.

J is TRBJ1-1 and V is TRBV9; possible D gene TRBD1, 5 bases. Germline V lookup: CDR1 SGDLS, CDR2 YYNGEE. This CDR3 is 13 amino acids long. The V gene lost 3 bases and the J gene lost 5 bases, with 11 bases spanning the gap. DNA of the CDR3: TGTGCCAGCAGCGCAGGGATTGGGACTGAAGCTTTCTTT. This codes for CASSAGIGTEAFF.

This clonotype was counted a few times. J is TRBJ2-7 and V is TRBV30, with TRBD2 identical over 14 bases. The CDR3 length is 17 residues. Germline-derived CDR1 and CDR2 are GTSNPN and SVGIG (reference sequence). V lost 2 bases, J lost 1 base, and 7 bases stayed unmatched. This CDR3 reads CAWSPGLAGVGSYEQYF. In nucleotides, the CDR3 is TGTGCCTGGAGTCCGGGACTAGCGGGAGTAGGTTCCTACGAGCAGTACTTC.

This clonotype was seen a few times. The V call is TRBV4-1, the J call TRBJ2-7; 9 bases are shared with TRBD1. Germline V gene lookup returns CDR1 MGHRA and CDR2 YSYEKL. V lost 3 bases and J lost 4; bases outside the gene matches: 10. The CDR3 is 16 residues long. The DNA of the CDR3 is TGCGCCAGCAGCCACCCCGGACAGGGGATTAGGTACGAGCAGTACTTC. Translation gives CASSHPGQGIRYEQYF.

CDR3 DNA sequence: TGTGCCAGCTTCCGGGGGGGACAGGCGTCTCTGGTTCGGAATTCACCCCTCCACTTT. Translated, it gives CASFRGGQASLVRNSPLHF. V is TRBV7-2 and J is TRBJ1-6, with 8 bases matching TRBD1. V lost 8 bases to trimming and J lost 7 bases; unmatched junction nucleotides: 22. Germline-derived CDR1 and CDR2 are SGHTA and FQGNSA. CDR3 size: 19 residues.

V gene TRBV5-1 combines with J gene TRBJ1-6, with no clear D. Germline CDR1 and CDR2: SGHRS and YFSETQ. This CDR3 has 13 amino acids. Trimming pared 0 bases from V and 12 bases from J, leaving 10 bases between. Here the CDR3 DNA reads TGCGCCAGCAGCTTGGGGTCCCGGGAACCCCTCCACTTT. It yields the protein CASSLGSREPLHF.

The chain uses TRBV5-6 and TRBJ2-3; tentatively, D is TRBD2 (5 bases). There are 14 residues in the CDR3. The germline gives CDR1 SGHDT, CDR2 YYEEEE. V was trimmed by 0 bases and J by 4 bases, leaving 9 bases between them. The CDR3 DNA sequence: TGTGCCAGCAGCTTGGTATCGGGGTCAGATACGCAGTATTTT. Residues: CASSLVSGSDTQYF.

This chain links TRBV3-1 with TRBJ2-7, with 8 bases matching TRBD1. There are 13 residues in the CDR3. The germline gives CDR1 LGHDT, CDR2 YNNKEL (reference sequence). V was pared by 5 bases and J by 6 bases, with 6 bases of the junction left unmatched. The CDR3 sequence is CASSYGQGAEQYF. The CDR3 DNA reads as TGTGCCAGCAGCTACGGACAGGGCGCCGAGCAGTACTTC.

This clonotype showed up just a few times. This chain connects TRBV20-1 to TRBJ1-5; D uncertain. Germline lookup yields CDR1 DFQATT and CDR2 SNEGSKA (reference sequence). The ends were cut back, 5 bases at V and 1 base at J, with 15 bases in the middle. This CDR3 contains 15 residues. The chain's CDR3 is CSALTTPDSNQPQHF. Written as DNA, the CDR3 is TGCAGTGCTCTCACTACCCCTGACAGCAATCAGCCCCAGCATTTT.

The gene calls are TRBV7-8 and TRBJ2-4; D tentatively reads TRBD1 or TRBD2 (5 bases each). Germline-derived CDR1 and CDR2 are SGHVS and FQNEAQ. V lost 2 bases, J lost 10 bases, and 15 bases lay in between. This CDR3 comprises 14 residues. This CDR3 is CASSLRDQGGIQYF. The CDR3 DNA is TGTGCCAGCAGCTTAAGGGACCAGGGTGGGATTCAGTACTTC.

The rearrangement links TRBV7-2 to TRBJ2-2; possibly TRBD1 for D (5 bases). The V gene lost 9 bases and the J gene lost 3 bases, with 8 bases spanning the gap. Germline V CDR1 and CDR2: SGHTA, FQGNSA. This CDR3 region has 12 residues. The DNA of the CDR3 is TGTGCCAGTAAAGGGGACACCGGGGAGCTGTTTTTT. Translated, it gives CASKGDTGELFF. The full variable domain, rest sourced from reference TRBV7-2 and TRBJ2-2, is GAGVSQSPSNKVTEKGKDVELRCDPISGHTALYWYRQSLGQGLEFLIYFQGNSAPDKSGLPSDRFSAERTGGSVSTLTIQRTQQEDSAVYLCASKGDTGELFFGEGSRLTVL.

This clonotype occurred a few times. The chain recombines TRBV29-1 with TRBJ2-1; 8 nucleotides line up with TRBD1. Germline loops: CDR1 SQVTM, CDR2 ANQGSEA. V shed 8 bases, J shed 2 bases, and the junction held 8 bases outside the gene matches. The CDR3 runs to 14 residues. CDR3 nucleotides: TGCAGCACACGGACAGGGAAAACCTACAATGAGCAGTTCTTC. Its protein is CSTRTGKTYNEQFF.

This clonotype was observed a few times. This chain connects TRBV24-1 to TRBJ2-1; TRBD1 matches 7 bases. The length of the CDR3 is 15 residues. Germline V gene sequence: CDR1 KGHDR, CDR2 SFDVKD. V shed 4 bases and J 3 bases; nucleotides not matched to a gene: 5. Here the CDR3 reads CATSELRGIYNEQFF. In DNA, the CDR3 is TGTGCCACCAGTGAACTCAGGGGGATCTACAATGAGCAGTTCTTC.